The 23 T cell receptor beta chains reported below all come from one sample, sequenced in a study of OX40 agonist ivuxolimab in advanced cancers. Data came from immunoSEQ multiplex PCR; TCRdb stores just in-frame clones and leaves some out. The data contain about 60,000 clones, around 80% of them singletons. The input for sequencing was CD4+ or CD8+ T cells sorted from blood, taken in a trial of the OX40 agonist ivuxolimab. The receptors were gathered from an adult with an advanced solid tumor such as melanoma, head and neck, liver or kidney cancer.

This clone was recorded only once. The chain uses TRBV7-9 and TRBJ2-2; 9 nucleotides agree with TRBD1. Germline CDR1 is SEHNR and CDR2 is FQNEAQ (reference sequence). The length of the CDR3 is 18 residues. V shed 5 bases, J shed 0 bases, and the junction held 10 bases outside the gene matches. The CDR3 nucleotides are TGTGCCAGCAGCGCAAGGAGGCGGGACAGGGCGAACACCGGGGAGCTGTTTTTT. It translates to CASSARRRDRANTGELFF.

The V gene is TRBV7-9, the J gene TRBJ1-2; a weak D match, TRBD1 (5 bases). This CDR3 has 14 amino acids. Per germline, CDR1 SEHNR and CDR2 FQNEAQ (reference sequence). Trimming left V 1 base short and J 8 bases short, with 14 bases between. CDR3 bases: TGTGCCAGCAGCTTAGTTAGGGGATCGGGCGGCTACACCTTC. Translating it yields CASSLVRGSGGYTF.

The chain employs TRBV7-2 and TRBJ2-1; 14 bases align to TRBD2. With V trimmed by 5 bases and J by 9 bases, 9 bases remained unmatched. Germline CDR1 SGHTA, CDR2 FQGNSA. CDR3 length equals 16 residues. The CDR3 DNA reads as TGTGCCAGCAGCCCTGGACTAGCGGGAGGAAGGCGTGAGCAGTTCTTC. Protein: CASSPGLAGGRREQFF.

In this sample, this clone is medium-sized (0.01 to 0.1%). The chain employs TRBV28 and TRBJ1-4, with TRBD1 as a possible D gene (5 bases). Germline values: CDR1 MDHEN, CDR2 SYDVKM. The V and J ends lost 2 bases and 8 bases respectively, with 12 bases between them. The CDR3 is 14 residues long. CDR3 sequence reads: CASSLPGAAEKLFF. CDR3 nucleotides: TGTGCCAGCAGTTTACCCGGGGCGGCCGAAAAACTGTTTTTT.

This rearrangement joins TRBV28 to TRBJ1-5; D call uncertain. Deletions cut 3 bases from V and 3 bases from J, with 9 bases between. Germline loops: CDR1 MDHEN, CDR2 SYDVKM. The CDR3 contains 14 residues. CDR3 protein: CASSFGRDNQPQHF. The DNA for the CDR3 is TGTGCCAGCAGTTTCGGCAGAGACAATCAGCCCCAGCATTTT.

V is TRBV11-3 and J is TRBJ2-2, with TRBD1 matching 11 bases. CDR3 length: 14 amino acids. Germline V gene lookup returns CDR1 SGHNT and CDR2 YENEEA. The J segment lost 7 bases and the V segment lost 8 bases, leaving 6 bases of the junction unmatched. CDR3 amino acids: CASQQDRGRGELFF. As DNA, the CDR3 is TGTGCCAGCCAGCAGGACAGGGGGCGCGGGGAGCTGTTTTTT.

The V call is TRBV7-9, the J call TRBJ1-5; TRBD1 matches 8 bases. The length of the CDR3 is 15 residues. CDR1 is SEHNR and CDR2 is FQNEAQ in the germline V gene (reference sequence). The V and J ends lost 5 bases and 5 bases, in that order; junction bases with no gene match: 8. The CDR3 region is CASSPRGQGDQPQHF. The DNA of the CDR3 is TGTGCCAGCAGCCCACGTGGACAGGGCGATCAGCCCCAGCATTTT.

The chain uses TRBV28 and TRBJ2-2; 9 bases align to TRBD2. The J segment lost 0 bases and the V segment lost 5 bases, leaving 13 bases of the junction unmatched. This CDR3 is built from 19 residues. Germline CDR1 is MDHEN and CDR2 is SYDVKM. The CDR3 region is CASSPPGLATNTNTGELFF. As DNA, the CDR3 is TGTGCCAGCAGTCCACCTGGACTAGCGACCAACACGAACACCGGGGAGCTGTTTTTT. Drawing the rest from reference TRBV28 and TRBJ2-2, the complete variable domain is DVKVTQSSRYLVKRTGEKVFLECVQDMDHENMFWYRQDPGLGLRLIYFSYDVKMKEKGDIPEGYSVSREKKERFSLILESASTNQTSMYLCASSPPGLATNTNTGELFFGEGSRLTVL.

This clone came up once. The chain links TRBV7-2 to TRBJ1-5; possibly TRBD1 for D (6 bases). The CDR3 is made up of 15 amino acids. Trimming pared 5 bases from V and 4 bases from J, leaving 15 bases between. The germline CDR1 and CDR2 sequences are SGHTA and FQGNSA. CDR3 DNA sequence: TGTGCCAGCAGCAGTGCTGGACAGTTAAATCAGCCCCAGCATTTT. Its translation: CASSSAGQLNQPQHF.

The chain uses TRBV6-5 and TRBJ2-3; TRBD2 agrees at 12 bases. The V segment lost 6 bases and the J segment 4 bases; nucleotides outside the gene matches: 5. The CDR3 contains 15 residues. Looked up from germline, CDR1 is MNHEY and CDR2 is SVGAGI. For the CDR3, the DNA is TGTGCCAGCAGAGAGACTAGCGGGAGCCCAGATACGCAGTATTTT. Its protein product is CASRETSGSPDTQYF.

The V and J genes are TRBV7-8 and TRBJ1-5, with TRBD1 identical over 7 bases. Germline V gene sequence: CDR1 SGHVS, CDR2 FQNEAQ. V shed 0 bases and J 1 base; nucleotides not matched to a gene: 9. The CDR3 runs 18 residues. The CDR3 loop reads CASSLAGLVGQSNQPQHF. In DNA form, the CDR3 reads TGTGCCAGCAGCTTAGCGGGTTTGGTGGGACAGAGCAATCAGCCCCAGCATTTT.

J is TRBJ2-2 and V is TRBV5-6, with D perhaps matching TRBD1 (8 bases). The CDR3 sequence is 16 residues long. The germline V gene encodes CDR1 SGHDT and CDR2 YYEEEE. V lost 1 base, J lost 5 bases, and 15 bases lay in between. CDR3 amino acids: CASSLRTGRGTGELFF. The CDR3 DNA follows: TGTGCCAGCAGCTTGCGGACAGGGAGGGGGACCGGGGAGCTGTTTTTT.

The chain is built from TRBV6-5 and TRBJ2-5; 7 bases agree with TRBD2. CDR1 is MNHEY, CDR2 SVGAGI, per germline. The CDR3 spans 14 residues. The V gene end was trimmed by 5 bases and the J gene end by 4 bases; junction bases not matched to a gene: 7. The CDR3 sequence is CASSGWTSGETQYF. As DNA, the CDR3 is TGTGCCAGCAGTGGCTGGACTAGTGGAGAGACCCAGTACTTC.

Written as DNA, the CDR3 is TGTGCCAGTAGTATACAGAAGAACACCGGGGAGCTGTTTTTT. Its protein product is CASSIQKNTGELFF. This chain uses TRBV19 with TRBJ2-2; D is uncertain. Trimming removed 2 bases at V and 1 base at J, with 5 bases between. There are 14 residues in the CDR3. The germline V gene encodes CDR1 LNHDA and CDR2 SQIVND (reference sequence).

The V gene is TRBV7-9, the J gene TRBJ1-4, with D hard to call. Germline V lookup: CDR1 SEHNR, CDR2 FQNEAQ (reference sequence). The ends were cut back, 1 base at V and 7 bases at J, with 10 bases in the middle. This CDR3 contains 14 residues. This CDR3 is CASSLGAISEKLFF. The CDR3 nucleotides are TGTGCCAGCAGCTTAGGAGCGATAAGTGAAAAACTGTTTTTT. The full variable domain, completed using reference TRBV7-9 and TRBJ1-4, is DTGVSQNPRHKITKRGQNVTFRCDPISEHNRLYWYRQTLGQGPEFLTYFQNEAQLEKSRLLSDRFSAERPKGSFSTLEIQRTEQGDSAMYLCASSLGAISEKLFFGSGTQLSVL.

A single count supports this clone. The gene calls are TRBV9 and TRBJ1-5, with 10 bases fitting TRBD1. V shed 2 bases and J 5 bases; nucleotides not matched to a gene: 1. The CDR3 covers 14 residues. Germline-derived CDR1 and CDR2 are SGDLS and YYNGEE. The CDR3 reads CASSVGTGDQPQHF. As DNA, the CDR3 is TGTGCCAGCAGCGTGGGGACAGGGGATCAGCCCCAGCATTTT. Looking up the rest from reference TRBV9 and TRBJ1-5 gives the full variable domain: DSGVTQTPKHLITATGQRVTLRCSPRSGDLSVYWYQQSLDQGLQFLIQYYNGEERAKGNILERFSAQQFPDLHSELNLSSLELGDSALYFCASSVGTGDQPQHFGDGTRLSIL.

The chain uses TRBV5-8 and TRBJ1-2; D not resolved. CDR1 and CDR2 from the germline V gene are SGHTS and YDEGEE. Trimming cost V 0 bases and J 5 bases, with 8 bases left between them. This CDR3 comprises 13 residues. CDR3 amino acids: CASSLGTLYGYTF. The CDR3 coding sequence is TGTGCCAGCAGCTTGGGGACTCTGTATGGCTACACCTTC. Full variable domain (outside the CDR3, taken from reference TRBV5-8 and TRBJ1-2): EAGVTQSPTHLIKTRGQQATLRCSPISGHTSVYWYQQALGLGLQFLLWYDEGEERNRGNFPPRFSGRQFPNYSSELNVNALELEDSALYLCASSLGTLYGYTFGSGTRLTVV.

The rearrangement joins TRBV28 to TRBJ1-1, with D perhaps TRBD1 (5 bases). CDR1 is MDHEN, CDR2 SYDVKM, per germline. The V end lost 6 bases, the J end lost 7 bases, and 15 bases lay between the germline ends. This CDR3 comprises 13 residues. This CDR3 reads CASSLGVGLEAFF. CDR3 coding DNA: TGTGCCAGCAGCCTGGGGGTAGGGCTTGAAGCTTTCTTT.

This chain joins TRBV7-8 and TRBJ2-1, with TRBD1 identical over 12 bases. CDR1 and CDR2 from the germline V gene are SGHVS and FQNEAQ. This CDR3 comprises 14 residues. Trimming took 6 bases from V and 9 from J; bases not matched to a gene: 6. The CDR3 loop reads CASSTGTGGREQFF. CDR3 nucleotides: TGTGCCAGCAGTACCGGGACAGGGGGCCGTGAGCAGTTCTTC.

V usage is TRBV19 and J usage is TRBJ1-4, with D unresolved. Germline CDR1 LNHDA, CDR2 SQIVND (reference sequence). V lost 1 base and J 0 bases, leaving 15 bases between the germline ends. The CDR3 has 18 amino acids. The CDR3 region is CASSIGFGGSSTNEKLFF. The DNA for the CDR3 is TGTGCCAGTAGTATAGGATTCGGTGGCAGCTCAACTAATGAAAAACTGTTTTTT.

This sequence joins TRBV28 and TRBJ2-3; D not certain. The CDR3 is 16 amino acids. The ends were cut back, 1 base at V and 4 bases at J, with 15 bases in the middle. Germline V gene sequence: CDR1 MDHEN, CDR2 SYDVKM. CDR3 residues: CASSLYRRGRADTQYF. For the CDR3, the DNA is TGTGCCAGCAGTTTATACCGTAGAGGTCGCGCAGATACGCAGTATTTT. The whole variable domain, filled in from reference TRBV28 and TRBJ2-3, reads DVKVTQSSRYLVKRTGEKVFLECVQDMDHENMFWYRQDPGLGLRLIYFSYDVKMKEKGDIPEGYSVSREKKERFSLILESASTNQTSMYLCASSLYRRGRADTQYFGPGTRLTVL.

This clone was observed once. The chain has TRBV5-1 and TRBJ2-3, with TRBD1 matching over 7 bases. Germline-derived CDR1 and CDR2 are SGHRS and YFSETQ. J gave up 5 bases and V 4 bases, and 13 bases lay outside the gene matches. The CDR3 is 16 residues long. The chain's CDR3 is CASSTQGQVQGDTQYF. CDR3 in DNA: TGCGCCAGCAGCACCCAAGGACAGGTTCAGGGAGATACGCAGTATTTT.

The chain has TRBV5-4 and TRBJ1-5, with D possibly TRBD1 on 5 matching bases. Looked up from germline, CDR1 is SGHNT and CDR2 is YYREEE (reference sequence). The CDR3 is 16 amino acids. Trimming left V 0 bases short and J 0 bases short, with 10 bases between. For the CDR3, the DNA is TGTGCCAGCAGCTTGGGGGGGACCACTAGCAATCAGCCCCAGCATTTT. Amino acid sequence: CASSLGGTTSNQPQHF. Using reference TRBV5-4 and TRBJ1-5 for the parts outside the CDR3, the full variable domain is ETGVTQSPTHLIKTRGQQVTLRCSSQSGHNTVSWYQQALGQGPQFIFQYYREEENGRGNFPPRFSGLQFPNYSSELNVNALELDDSALYLCASSLGGTTSNQPQHFGDGTRLSIL.